These T cell receptor beta chains were read from a single sample in a study of T cells in Graves' hyperthyroidism and ophthalmopathy. Each CDR3 protein is one row after TCRdb ran MiXCR on the multiplex PCR reads. In the table there are about 400,000 distinct CDR3 sequences, 15% to 19% of which are singletons. The source material was blood. These receptors all stem from a woman younger than 30 with Graves' hyperthyroidism. The CDR3 runs from the conserved cysteine through the conserved F or W. D genes are given only for firm matches. Expanded clones are given a class, and other clones once, few, many or no size at all.

clone size: many
V gene: TRBV2
D gene: -
J gene: TRBJ2-7
CDR3 DNA: TGTGCCAGCAGTGAAGCCGAACACACCTCCTACGAGCAGTACTTC
CDR3 protein: CASSEAEHTSYEQYF

clone size: many
V gene: TRBV2
D gene: TRBD2
J gene: TRBJ2-1
CDR3 DNA: TGTGCCAGTCCACCCGGGCTAGCGGCTTACAATGAGCAGTTCTTC
CDR3 protein: CASPPGLAAYNEQFF

clone size: once
V gene: TRBV14
D gene: TRBD1
J gene: TRBJ2-1
CDR3 DNA: TGTGCCAGCAGCGTTCCTAGGACAGGGGGCGGCGATGAGCAGTTCTTC
CDR3 protein: CASSVPRTGGGDEQFF

clone size: many
V gene: TRBV20-1
D gene: -
J gene: TRBJ2-1
CDR3 DNA: TGCAGTGCTAGAGGCCACCTACGGGGAAGCTCCTACAATGAGCAGTTCTTC
CDR3 protein: CSARGHLRGSSYNEQFF

clone size: few
V gene: TRBV19
D gene: -
J gene: TRBJ2-3
CDR3 DNA: TGTGCCAGTACGGAGGGGACAACCACAGATACGCAGTATTTT
CDR3 protein: CASTEGTTTDTQYF

clone size: -
V gene: TRBV12-3/TRBV12-4
D gene: TRBD2
J gene: TRBJ2-5
CDR3 DNA: TGTGCCAGCAGCGGGGGGGGGTGGGTGACCCAGTACTTC
CDR3 protein: CASSGGGWVTQYF

clone size: many
V gene: TRBV7-8
D gene: -
J gene: TRBJ1-2
CDR3 DNA: TGTGCCAGCAGCCTAACGACAGGCATCCCAAGGGGCGGCTACACCTTC
CDR3 protein: CASSLTTGIPRGGYTF

clone size: many
V gene: TRBV18
D gene: TRBD2
J gene: TRBJ2-1
CDR3 DNA: TGTGCCAGCTCATCCGGGGAGGGCAATGAGCAGTTCTTC
CDR3 protein: CASSSGEGNEQFF

clone size: -
V gene: TRBV20-1
D gene: TRBD1
J gene: TRBJ2-3
CDR3 DNA: TGCAGTGCTAGAAGCGACAGGGGTCGAACAGATACGCAGTATTTT
CDR3 protein: CSARSDRGRTDTQYF

clone size: many
V gene: TRBV5-6
D gene: TRBD2
J gene: TRBJ2-1
CDR3 DNA: TGTGCCAGCAGAGGGACTAGCGGGAGTTTCCATGAGCAGTTCTTC
CDR3 protein: CASRGTSGSFHEQFF

clone size: many
V gene: TRBV5-1
D gene: -
J gene: TRBJ2-5
CDR3 DNA: TGCGCCAGCAGCTTGGGTGCACAGGGAAGAGAGACCCAGTACTTC
CDR3 protein: CASSLGAQGRETQYF

clone size: -
V gene: TRBV28
D gene: TRBD1
J gene: TRBJ2-7
CDR3 DNA: TGTGCCAGCAGTCTTTTTGGACAGGGGGTTTCCTACGAGCAGTACTTC
CDR3 protein: CASSLFGQGVSYEQYF

clone size: many
V gene: TRBV20-1
D gene: TRBD2
J gene: TRBJ2-1
CDR3 DNA: TGCAGTGCTAGAGACCGCCTAGCGGGACCCAATGAGCAGTTCTTC
CDR3 protein: CSARDRLAGPNEQFF

clone size: few
V gene: TRBV4-1
D gene: TRBD2
J gene: TRBJ2-1
CDR3 DNA: TGCGCCAGCAGCCTAGCGGGAGCCCCCCCGGATGAGCAGTTCTTC
CDR3 protein: CASSLAGAPPDEQFF

clone size: -
V gene: TRBV27
D gene: -
J gene: TRBJ1-2
CDR3 DNA: TGTGCCAGCAGTCGATCCGGGTACTATGGCTACACCTTC
CDR3 protein: CASSRSGYYGYTF

clone size: many
V gene: TRBV4-1
D gene: -
J gene: TRBJ2-3
CDR3 DNA: TGCGCCAGCAGCATAGACCCAGCATCAGATACGCAGTATTTT
CDR3 protein: CASSIDPASDTQYF

clone size: many
V gene: TRBV20-1
D gene: TRBD2
J gene: TRBJ2-1
CDR3 DNA: TGCAGTGCTAATAGCGGGAGGGCCGCCGAGGAGCAGTTCTTC
CDR3 protein: CSANSGRAAEEQFF